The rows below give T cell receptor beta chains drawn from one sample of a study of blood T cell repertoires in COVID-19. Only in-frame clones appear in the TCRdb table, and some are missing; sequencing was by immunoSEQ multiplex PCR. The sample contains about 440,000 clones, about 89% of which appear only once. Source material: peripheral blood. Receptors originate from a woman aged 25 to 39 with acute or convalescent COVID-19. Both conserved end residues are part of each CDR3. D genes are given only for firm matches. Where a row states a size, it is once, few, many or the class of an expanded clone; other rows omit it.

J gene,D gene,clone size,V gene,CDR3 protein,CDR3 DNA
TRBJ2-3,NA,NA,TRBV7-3,CASSSGVTDTQYF,TGTGCCAGCAGCTCCGGGGTAACAGATACGCAGTATTTT
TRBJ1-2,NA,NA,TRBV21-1,CASSKAPKRTDSNYGYTF,TGTGCCAGCAGCAAAGCCCCGAAGAGGACAGATTCTAACTATGGCTACACCTTC
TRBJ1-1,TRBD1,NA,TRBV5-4,CASSSTGEAEAFF,TGTGCCAGCAGCTCGACAGGGGAGGCTGAAGCTTTCTTT
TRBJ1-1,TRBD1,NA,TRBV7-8,CASSLGDRESTEAFF,TGTGCCAGCAGCTTAGGTGACAGGGAGAGTACTGAAGCTTTCTTT
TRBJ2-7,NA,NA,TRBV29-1,CSVEAGSGYEQYF,TGCAGCGTTGAGGCAGGGTCGGGTTACGAGCAGTACTTC
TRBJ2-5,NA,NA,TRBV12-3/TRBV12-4,CASSPGAETQYF,TGTGCCAGCAGCCCAGGGGCCGAGACCCAGTACTTC
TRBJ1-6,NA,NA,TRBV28,CASNRESSYNSPLHF,TGTGCCAGCAATCGGGAAAGCTCCTATAATTCACCCCTCCACTTT
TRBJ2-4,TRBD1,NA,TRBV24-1,CATRTPGQEWDQYF,TGTGCCACCAGGACCCCTGGACAGGAGTGGGATCAGTACTTC
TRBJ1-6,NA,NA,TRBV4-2,CASSQVVITLNSPLHF,TGTGCCAGCAGCCAAGTGGTCATTACTTTAAATTCACCCCTCCACTTT
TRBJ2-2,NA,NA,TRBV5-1,CASSGVGNTGELFF,TGCGCCAGCAGCGGTGTCGGGAACACCGGGGAGCTGTTTTTT
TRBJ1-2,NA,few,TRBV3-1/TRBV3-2,CASSQEPPAGGYTF,TGTGCCAGCAGCCAAGAGCCCCCCGCAGGGGGCTACACCTTC
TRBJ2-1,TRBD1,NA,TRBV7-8,CASRKSGQGVDEQFF,TGTGCCAGCAGAAAATCGGGACAGGGGGTTGATGAGCAGTTCTTC
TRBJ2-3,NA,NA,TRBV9,CASSVTPNPEDTQYF,TGTGCCAGCAGCGTAACCCCCAACCCCGAGGATACGCAGTATTTT
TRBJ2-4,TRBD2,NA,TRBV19,CASRSTSGGPFFYF,TGTGCCAGTAGGTCGACTAGCGGGGGCCCTTTTTTTTACTTC
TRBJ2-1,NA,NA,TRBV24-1,CATSDSVSSYNEQFF,TGTGCCACCAGTGATTCTGTTAGTAGCTACAATGAGCAGTTCTTC
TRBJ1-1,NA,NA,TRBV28,CASSLWREAFF,TGTGCCAGCAGTTTATGGAGGGAAGCTTTCTTT
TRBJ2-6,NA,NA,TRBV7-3,CASSLTGSASGANVLTF,TGTGCCAGCAGCTTAACAGGCAGCGCCTCTGGGGCCAACGTCCTGACTTTC
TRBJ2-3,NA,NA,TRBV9,CASSVEAGANTDTQYF,TGTGCCAGCAGCGTAGAGGCGGGGGCCAACACAGATACGCAGTATTTT
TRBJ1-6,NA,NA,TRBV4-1,CASSRNRVGDNSPLHF,TGCGCCAGCAGCCGTAACAGGGTGGGGGATAATTCACCCCTCCACTTT
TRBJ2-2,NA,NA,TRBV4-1,CASSQDVSRLNTGELFF,TGCGCCAGCAGCCAAGATGTAAGCCGACTGAACACCGGGGAGCTGTTTTTT
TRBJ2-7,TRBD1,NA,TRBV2,CASSVQGAPSNEQYF,TGTGCCAGCAGTGTCCAGGGGGCACCATCCAACGAGCAGTACTTC
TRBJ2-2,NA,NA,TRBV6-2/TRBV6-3,CASSYQQASAGELFF,TGTGCCAGCAGTTATCAACAGGCCAGCGCCGGGGAGCTGTTTTTT
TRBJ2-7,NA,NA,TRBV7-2,CASSPEAWESYEQYF,TGTGCCAGCAGCCCGGAAGCGTGGGAGTCCTACGAGCAGTACTTC
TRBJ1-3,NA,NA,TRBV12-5,CASGLVVQRHSGNTIYF,TGTGCTAGTGGTTTGGTTGTCCAGCGCCACTCTGGAAACACCATATATTTT
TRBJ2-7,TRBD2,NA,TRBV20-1,CSASARLAGFYEQYF,TGCAGTGCTAGTGCCCGACTAGCGGGGTTCTACGAGCAGTACTTC
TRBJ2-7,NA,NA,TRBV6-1,CASSEAVDSSSRYF,TGTGCCAGCAGTGAAGCCGTCGACAGCAGTAGTCGGTACTTC
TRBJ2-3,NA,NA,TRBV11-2,CASSASVWDTQYF,TGTGCCAGCAGCGCATCAGTCTGGGATACGCAGTATTTT
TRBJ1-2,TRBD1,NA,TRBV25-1,CASSEATGANYGYTF,TGTGCCAGCAGTGAAGCGACAGGGGCTAACTATGGCTACACCTTC
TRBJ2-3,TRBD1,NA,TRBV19,CASNRGITDTQYF,TGTGCCAGCAACAGGGGGATCACAGATACGCAGTATTTT
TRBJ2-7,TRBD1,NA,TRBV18,CASSPTDRGGMYEQYF,TGTGCCAGCTCACCGACGGACAGGGGCGGTATGTACGAGCAGTACTTC
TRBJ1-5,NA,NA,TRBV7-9,CASSSDRETYSNQPQHF,TGTGCCAGCAGCTCGGATAGGGAGACCTATAGCAATCAGCCCCAGCATTTT
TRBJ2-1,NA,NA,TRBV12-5,CASGLGVGNYNEQFF,TGTGCTAGTGGTTTAGGGGTGGGGAATTACAATGAGCAGTTCTTC
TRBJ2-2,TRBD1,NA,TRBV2,CASRGTGGPTGELFF,TGTGCCAGCAGGGGGACAGGGGGCCCCACCGGGGAGCTGTTTTTT
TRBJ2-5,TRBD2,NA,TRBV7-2,CASSRGLAGGLPETQYF,TGTGCCAGCAGCCGCGGACTAGCGGGGGGGCTCCCAGAGACCCAGTACTTC
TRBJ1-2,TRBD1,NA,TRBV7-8,CASSLARTGPYYGYTF,TGTGCCAGCAGCTTAGCTAGGACAGGGCCCTACTATGGCTACACCTTC